The sequence of this T cell receptor (beta chain) was determined in a study of blood T cells in healthy people across ages. Findings of the study overall: Long-lived donors carried more naive CD4+ cells and greater diversity than aged donors. Conclusively comparing naive with antigen-experienced cells was impossible with unsorted PBMCs.

Turning to this clonotype: Its antigen is currently unknown.

A second PCR of 7 to 11 cycles used a sample-barcoded 5' primer and a J-beta primer mix. At least 2.5 million CDR3-containing paired-end reads were obtained per sample. TCRdb reprocessed the 5' RACE reads with MiXCR, giving one entry per CDR3 protein. Among approximately 880,000 distinct CDR3 sequences listed, roughly 52% were seen once. The clonotype was recovered from a man between 25 and 39 years old in good health. The sample was blood.

Here the CDR3 DNA reads TGCAGCGTTGACGCTGCTAGCGCCGGCTCCTACAATGAGCAGTTCTTC. It translates to CSVDAASAGSYNEQFF. The gene calls are TRBV29-1 and TRBJ2-1; possible D gene TRBD2, 6 bases. The CDR3 is 16 residues long. Germline V CDR1 and CDR2: SQVTM, ANQGSEA. The V and J ends lost 3 bases and 0 bases respectively, with 15 bases between them.